This TCR beta chain was profiled in a study of immune evolution from preneoplasia to lung adenocarcinoma. About this clone itself: Relative to the germline gene, one junction end is altered; a read error may explain this.

CDR1 SNHLY and CDR2 FYNNEI come from the germline V gene. The CDR3 spans 14 residues. Histologic diagnosis was independently verified by two lung pathologists. Sequenced by immunoSEQ multiplex PCR; TCRdb stores in-frame clones only, minus some. The sample carries 14,000 to 15,000 clones, about four fifths recorded once. What was sequenced was FFPE minimally invasive lung adenocarcinoma tissue. The TCR was taken from a person aged 55-79 years with lung adenocarcinoma. The chain employs TRBV2 and TRBJ2-7; 11 positions match TRBD1. The CDR3 protein is CASREGQGANEQYF. CDR3 nucleotide sequence: TGTGCCAGCAGGGAAGGACAGGGGGCTAACGAGCAGTACTTC. The complete variable domain, with remaining parts taken from reference TRBV2 and TRBJ2-7, reads EPEVTQTPSHQVTQMGQEVILRCVPISNHLYFYWYRQILGQKVEFLVSFYNNEISEKSEIFDDQFSVERPDGSNFTLKIRSTKLEDSAMYFCASREGQGANEQYFGPGTRLTVT.